A single sample is the source of the 17 T cell receptor beta chains below, sequenced in a study of control samples from healthy donors and cancer patients. Here immunoSEQ multiplex PCR was the method, and the copy in TCRdb shows in-frame clones only, minus some. Among 75,000 to 95,000 clones, just over 90% were seen once, and the ten largest hold around 3.8%. Sequenced: blood. The receptors originated from a woman in her late teens or twenties in good health.

This sequence joins TRBV7-3 and TRBJ2-3; 8 nucleotides line up with TRBD1. CDR3 length: 14 residues. The ends lost 4 bases at V and 1 base at J; junction bases unmatched: 1. Per germline, CDR1 SGHTA and CDR2 FQGTGA. As DNA, the CDR3 is TGTGCCAGCAGCTCGGGACAGGGCACAGATACGCAGTATTTT. This codes for CASSSGQGTDTQYF.

The gene calls are TRBV18 and TRBJ1-3; D might be TRBD1 (5 bases). Per the germline V gene, CDR1 is KGHSH and CDR2 is LQKENI. The CDR3 runs to 15 residues. The V and J ends lost 2 bases and 4 bases respectively, with 12 bases between them. This CDR3 reads CASSPSSGSGNTIYF. CDR3 in DNA: TGTGCCAGCTCACCATCTTCAGGGTCGGGAAACACCATATATTTT.

V is TRBV7-2 and J is TRBJ2-7; TRBD2 matches 14 bases. Germline lookup yields CDR1 SGHTA and CDR2 FQGNSA. The CDR3 is 16 residues long. The junction had 2 bases not matched to a gene; V was cut back by 3 bases and J by 1 base. This CDR3 is CASSLTSGGASYEQYF. Here the CDR3 DNA reads TGTGCCAGCAGCTTGACTAGCGGGGGGGCGTCCTACGAGCAGTACTTC.

The chain links TRBV4-2 to TRBJ1-3; maybe TRBD1 (5 bases). Germline lookup yields CDR1 LGHNA and CDR2 YNFKEQ. This CDR3 has 15 residues. Trimming took off 3 bases at V and 4 bases at J, with 13 bases between the two ends. CDR3 sequence reads: CASSQDQGEGNTIYF. The CDR3 nucleotides read TGTGCCAGCAGCCAGGACCAGGGAGAGGGAAACACCATATATTTT.

The chain links TRBV29-1 to TRBJ1-4; 8 positions match TRBD1. Germline lookup yields CDR1 SQVTM and CDR2 ANQGSEA. Germline trimming cut 7 bases from V and 8 bases from J; bases unmatched to any gene: 12. The CDR3 loop spans 14 amino acids. The CDR3 DNA follows: TGCAGCGCCGCAGAGGGAACAGGGGGAGAAAAACTGTTTTTT. Residues: CSAAEGTGGEKLFF. Filled out from reference TRBV29-1 and TRBJ1-4, the complete variable domain reads SAVISQKPSRDICQRGTSLTIQCQVDSQVTMMFWYRQQPGQSLTLIATANQGSEATYESGFVIDKFPISRPNLTFSTLTVSNMSPEDSSIYLCSAAEGTGGEKLFFGSGTQLSVL.

The genes are TRBV18 and TRBJ1-2; D is unclear. The CDR3 length is 17 residues. Germline CDR1 KGHSH, CDR2 LQKENI. The V and J ends lost 3 bases and 0 bases respectively, with 17 bases between them. The CDR3 nucleotides are TGTGCCAGCTCACCTACGGCAGGCCTTATTACTAACTATGGCTACACCTTC. Translated: CASSPTAGLITNYGYTF.

The chain recombines TRBV11-3 with TRBJ2-1, with TRBD2 as a possible D gene (6 bases). The germline V and J ends were trimmed by 0 bases and 8 bases, with 11 bases remaining between them. Looked up from germline, CDR1 is SGHNT and CDR2 is YENEEA. The CDR3 has 14 residues. CDR3 nucleotide sequence: TGTGCCAGCAGCTTAGACCGGGGGTTCGATGAGCAGTTCTTC. It is translated as CASSLDRGFDEQFF.

This clone was recorded only once. This chain links TRBV12-5 with TRBJ2-5; possibly TRBD1 for D (6 bases). The germline V and J ends were trimmed by 7 bases and 5 bases, with 20 bases remaining between them. The V gene's germline CDR1 is LGHNT and CDR2 FRNRAP. The CDR3 spans 15 residues. The CDR3 protein is CASAEGQSGRETQYF. DNA of the CDR3: TGTGCTAGTGCCGAAGGACAGTCCGGACGGGAGACCCAGTACTTC.

The CDR3 DNA reads TGTGCCAGCAGCCCACACCAAAGGGGACCAGGGGGGGTTGGCTACACCTTC. This sequence encodes CASSPHQRGPGGVGYTF. The chain employs TRBV7-6 and TRBJ1-2; 7 nucleotides align to TRBD1. In germline, CDR1 is SGHVS, CDR2 FNYEAQ. The CDR3 has 17 residues. J was trimmed by 7 bases and V by 5 bases; bases with no gene match: 19.

The sample holds one count of this clone. The genes are TRBV10-1 and TRBJ1-1; 7 nucleotides align to TRBD1. The V and J ends lost 3 bases and 1 base, in that order; junction bases with no gene match: 2. The CDR3 extends over 14 amino acids. Germline CDR1 WNHNN, CDR2 SYGVQD (reference sequence). The CDR3 nucleotides read TGCGCCAGCAGTGAATACAGGGGGAACACTGAAGCTTTCTTT. It codes for CASSEYRGNTEAFF.

The CDR3 reads CASSFSLTGKSGDEQYF. The CDR3 DNA is TGTGCCAGCAGCTTTTCCTTGACAGGGAAATCTGGCGACGAGCAGTACTTC. The genes are TRBV5-5 and TRBJ2-7; 7 bases match TRBD1. Germline loops: CDR1 SGHKS, CDR2 YYEKEE (reference sequence). The V segment lost 2 bases and the J segment 5 bases; nucleotides outside the gene matches: 16. The CDR3 totals 17 residues.

This clone was recorded once. V and J are TRBV6-6 and TRBJ1-1; TRBD1 agrees at 7 bases. CDR3 length: 15 residues. Unmatched junction bases numbered 6, after V lost 1 base and J lost 4 bases. From germline, CDR1 is MNHNY and CDR2 SVGAGI (reference sequence). In nucleotides, the CDR3 is TGTGCCAGCAGTTACTTCCAGGGGGGGTCCACTGAAGCTTTCTTT. This gives the protein CASSYFQGGSTEAFF.

V and J are TRBV19 and TRBJ2-3, with 10 bases fitting TRBD2. There are 21 residues in the CDR3. With V trimmed by 2 bases and J by 6 bases, 23 bases remained unmatched. Looked up from germline, CDR1 is LNHDA and CDR2 is SQIVND (reference sequence). The CDR3 region has the DNA TGTGCCAGTAGTATATACCCTCCGGGTAGCGGGGGGCCCCGAAGATACGATACGCAGTATTTT. This codes for CASSIYPPGSGGPRRYDTQYF.

The rearrangement links TRBV14 to TRBJ2-5, with 10 bases aligning to TRBD2. CDR1 SGHDN and CDR2 FVKESK come from the germline V gene. The CDR3 has 20 residues. Losses at the gene ends were 4 bases for V and 0 bases for J; bases not matched to a gene: 17. DNA for the CDR3: TGTGCCAGCAGCCGCCCAATCGGAGGACTAGCGGAAATGTACCAAGAGACCCAGTACTTC. Its protein product is CASSRPIGGLAEMYQETQYF.

This clone was detected once. The chain recombines TRBV7-9 with TRBJ2-1, with 7 bases matching TRBD1. This CDR3 has 16 residues. With 4 bases clipped from V and 6 bases from J, the junction kept 12 bases outside the gene matches. Looked up from germline, CDR1 is SEHNR and CDR2 is FQNEAQ (reference sequence). DNA of the CDR3: TGTGCCAGCAGCTCAATTCATAAGGGGGCGAGCAATGAGCAGTTCTTC. Its protein is CASSSIHKGASNEQFF.

The V call is TRBV4-1, the J call TRBJ2-1, with D unresolved. Looked up from germline, CDR1 is MGHRA and CDR2 is YSYEKL. The CDR3 is 16 amino acids. V lost 0 bases and J lost 3, with 12 bases in between. The CDR3 reads CASSQDASTLYNEQFF. CDR3 nucleotides: TGCGCCAGCAGCCAAGATGCCTCTACCCTCTACAATGAGCAGTTCTTC.

The chain couples TRBV7-3 to TRBJ2-1, with 9 bases lining up with TRBD1. V was clipped by 5 bases and J by 0 bases; unmatched bases: 2. This CDR3 comprises 15 residues. Germline loops: CDR1 SGHTA, CDR2 FQGTGA. CDR3 in amino acids: CASSTQGASYNEQFF. DNA for the CDR3: TGTGCCAGCAGCACACAGGGGGCCTCCTACAATGAGCAGTTCTTC.